The 5 T cell receptor beta chains reported below all come from one sample, sequenced in a study of CD8 T cells in ankylosing spondylitis. MiXCR, run by TCRdb on the 5' RACE reads, gives a single entry per CDR3 protein. The sample includes about 250,000 distinct CDR3 sequences, 15% to 20% of them seen just once. Sequencing was performed on blood, either unsorted or a sorted T cell fraction (not recorded which). These receptors were taken from a male donor with ankylosing spondylitis or in good health (not recorded which).

There are a few counts of this clonotype. The chain recombines TRBV27 with TRBJ2-2; possibly TRBD2 for D (5 bases). V was pared by 4 bases and J by 2 bases, with 8 bases between. From germline, CDR1 is MNHEY and CDR2 SMNVEV (reference sequence). CDR3 length equals 14 residues. DNA for the CDR3: TGTGCCAGCAGTTCGGGGATCAACACCGGGGAGCTGTTTTTT. Its translation: CASSSGINTGELFF.

At least ten counts were recorded for this clonotype. The chain employs TRBV7-8 and TRBJ2-3; 11 nucleotides match TRBD2. The ends lost 5 bases at V and 5 bases at J; junction bases unmatched: 9. Germline assignment: CDR1 SGHVS and CDR2 FQNEAQ. The CDR3 contains 16 residues. CDR3 sequence reads: CASSPTSGSWEDTQYF. The CDR3 region has the DNA TGTGCCAGCAGCCCAACTAGCGGGAGTTGGGAAGATACGCAGTATTTT.

The chain couples TRBV10-3 to TRBJ2-7; 13 positions agree with TRBD2. The CDR3 totals 19 residues. V dropped 0 bases and J dropped 3; count of bases not matched to a gene: 11. Per germline, CDR1 ENHRY and CDR2 SYGVKD. The CDR3 reads CAISESPGLAGRYGYEQYF. The CDR3 nucleotides read TGTGCCATCAGTGAGTCGCCGGGACTAGCGGGACGCTACGGCTACGAGCAGTACTTC.

This clonotype was detected a few times. The chain recombines TRBV21-1 with TRBJ2-7; the D call TRBD1 from the table was never checked on the DNA. TRBV21-1 is described as a pseudogene. The CDR3 sequence is 15 residues long. CDR3 protein: CASSTAPQDNYEQYF. The DNA for the CDR3 is TGTGCCAGCAGCACGGCCCCACAAGACAACTACGAGCAGTACTTC.

At least ten counts were recorded for this clonotype. The CDR3 region is CASSSGLEQFF. CDR3 nucleotide sequence: TGTGCCAGCAGTTCTGGCCTCGAGCAGTTCTTC. The V gene is TRBV6-5, the J gene TRBJ2-1; the D is unclear. V lost 4 bases to trimming and J lost 10 bases, with 8 bases between them. Germline CDR1 MNHEY, CDR2 SVGAGI. This CDR3 region has 11 residues.